This T cell receptor (beta chain) was retrieved from a study of vaccination and CD4 T cells after COVID-19. Study summary: Sampling post-COVID took place a median 101 days after diagnosis (range 35 to 161). The authors used overlapping spike peptides from SARS-CoV-2, HCoV-NL63, HCoV-OC43 and HCoV-229E to stimulate cells.

Indicated treatment: roughly nine-day PBMC culture with coronavirus spike peptide pools or control peptides (ViraFEST assay). IL-2 (about 9.3 IU/ml) and peptide pools (about 9.4 ug/ml) were added to cultures of around 2.1 million PBMCs per well. The CDR3 totals 15 residues. V dropped 5 bases and J dropped 2; count of bases not matched to a gene: 6. By share, this clonotype counts as large. Its target is unknown. The Oncomine TCR Beta short-read assay sequenced DNA from cultured CD4+ T cells. TCRdb itself ran the PCR reads through MiXCR, one entry per CDR3 protein. The repertoire includes some 15,000 distinct CDR3 sequences, 52% of them detected once, and more than 13% sits in the top ten.

The chain is built from TRBV12-3 or TRBV12-4 and TRBJ1-5, with 7 bases lining up with TRBD1. The clonotype was recovered from a human donor who had recovered from COVID-19. The specimen sequenced was CD4+ T cells from blood, cultured in vitro. This chain's CDR3 is CASSGDSTRNQPQHF. DNA of the CDR3: TGTGCCAGCAGTGGGGACAGCACGCGCAATCAGCCCCAGCATTTT.